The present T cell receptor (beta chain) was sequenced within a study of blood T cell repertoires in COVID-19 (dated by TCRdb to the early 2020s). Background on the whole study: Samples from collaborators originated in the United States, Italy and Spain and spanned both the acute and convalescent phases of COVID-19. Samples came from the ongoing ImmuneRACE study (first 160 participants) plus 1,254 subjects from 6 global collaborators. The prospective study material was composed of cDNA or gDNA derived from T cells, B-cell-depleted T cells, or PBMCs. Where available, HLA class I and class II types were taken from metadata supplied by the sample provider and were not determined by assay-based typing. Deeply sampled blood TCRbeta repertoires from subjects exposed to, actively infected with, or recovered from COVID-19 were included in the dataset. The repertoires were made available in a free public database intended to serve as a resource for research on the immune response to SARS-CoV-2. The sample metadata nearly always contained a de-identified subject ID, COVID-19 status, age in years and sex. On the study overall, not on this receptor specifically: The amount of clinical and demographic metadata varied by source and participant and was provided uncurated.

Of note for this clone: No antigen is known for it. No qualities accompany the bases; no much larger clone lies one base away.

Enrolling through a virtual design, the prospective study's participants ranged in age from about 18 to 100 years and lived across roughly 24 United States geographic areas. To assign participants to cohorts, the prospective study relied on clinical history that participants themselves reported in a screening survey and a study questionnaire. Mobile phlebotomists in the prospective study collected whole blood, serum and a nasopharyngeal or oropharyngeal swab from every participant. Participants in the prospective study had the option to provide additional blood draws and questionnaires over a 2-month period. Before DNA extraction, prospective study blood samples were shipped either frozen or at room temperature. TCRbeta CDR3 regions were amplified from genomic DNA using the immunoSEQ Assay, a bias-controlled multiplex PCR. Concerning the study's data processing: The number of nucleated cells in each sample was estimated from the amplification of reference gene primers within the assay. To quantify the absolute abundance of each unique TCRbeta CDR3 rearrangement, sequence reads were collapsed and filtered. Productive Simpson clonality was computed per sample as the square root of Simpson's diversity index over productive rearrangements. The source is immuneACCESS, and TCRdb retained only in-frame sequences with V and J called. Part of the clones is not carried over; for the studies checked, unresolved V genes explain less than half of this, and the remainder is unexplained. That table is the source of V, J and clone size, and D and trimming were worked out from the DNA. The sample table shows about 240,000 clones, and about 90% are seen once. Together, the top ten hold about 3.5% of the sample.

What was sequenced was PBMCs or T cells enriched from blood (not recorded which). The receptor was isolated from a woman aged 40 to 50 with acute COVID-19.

The nucleotides are TGTGCCAGCAGCGGGGGCGGGAACACTGAAGCTTTCTTT. It translates to CASSGGGNTEAFF. The rearranged segments are TRBV9 and TRBJ1-1; D gene: possibly TRBD1, on 5 matching bases. CDR1 SGDLS and CDR2 YYNGEE are derived from the germline V gene. Cut back by 3 bases and 1 base, the V and J ends lie 7 bases apart. The cysteine opens and the phenylalanine closes a CDR3 of 13 amino acids. Only the CDR3 part of the read is kept: 39 bases, read in frame from the first base.